Listed below are T cell receptor beta chains from one sample, sequenced in a study of cytomegalovirus exposure and HLA in healthy donors. The table came from immunoSEQ multiplex PCR; TCRdb's copy has only in-frame clones and leaves some out. This repertoire shows 150,000 to 200,000 clones, more than 70% found once; its top ten account for roughly 7.6%. The specimen sequenced was PBMCs. These TCRs come from a woman aged 35 to 49 in good health and CMV-seropositive. Both conserved end residues are part of each CDR3. The D gene is left open where the match is weak. Clone size is not always given. Where it is, it says once, few, many or a class for expanded clones.

V	J	D	size	CDR3	DNA
TRBV10-1	TRBJ2-2	TRBD1	-	CASSDTPGQGIGELFF	TGCGCCAGCAGTGACACACCGGGACAGGGTATCGGGGAGCTGTTTTTT
TRBV7-2	TRBJ2-7	-	once	CASSLAHSEQYF	TGTGCCAGCAGCTTAGCCCATAGCGAGCAGTACTTC
TRBV5-1	TRBJ2-1	TRBD2	once	CASSRLAGVNEQFF	TGCGCCAGCAGCCGACTAGCGGGTGTCAATGAGCAGTTCTTC
TRBV2	TRBJ2-7	TRBD2	-	CASSEGRLAGDREQYF	TGTGCCAGCAGTGAAGGTAGGCTAGCGGGAGATCGGGAGCAGTACTTC
TRBV9	TRBJ2-1	TRBD2	-	CASSSGLAGYNEQFF	TGTGCCAGCAGCTCGGGACTAGCGGGGTACAATGAGCAGTTCTTC
TRBV28	TRBJ1-1	TRBD1	-	CASETGGTEAFF	TGTGCCAGCGAGACAGGGGGAACTGAAGCTTTCTTT
TRBV19	TRBJ1-1	TRBD1	-	CASSVDRDTEAFF	TGTGCCAGTAGCGTTGACAGGGACACTGAAGCTTTCTTT
TRBV6-5	TRBJ1-1	-	-	CASSYPGVETEAFF	TGTGCCAGCAGTTACCCAGGGGTTGAGACTGAAGCTTTCTTT
TRBV2	TRBJ2-1	TRBD2	few	CASSGGLAGPNEQFF	TGTGCCAGCAGTGGAGGACTAGCGGGCCCGAATGAGCAGTTCTTC
TRBV5-1	TRBJ2-7	-	-	CASSLGGEYEQYF	TGCGCCAGCAGCTTGGGGGGGGAGTACGAGCAGTACTTC
TRBV5-1	TRBJ1-5	-	-	CASSYGENSNQPQHF	TGCGCCAGCAGTTATGGAGAAAATAGCAATCAGCCCCAGCATTTT
TRBV5-6	TRBJ2-7	-	few	CASSPFQRDSVHEQYF	TGTGCCAGCAGTCCCTTTCAGAGGGACTCTGTCCACGAGCAGTACTTC
TRBV19	TRBJ2-1	TRBD2	-	CASSPARGREGRRSSYNEQFF	TGTGCCAGTAGTCCCGCGCGGGGGCGGGAGGGCCGACGGTCCTCCTACAATGAGCAGTTCTTC
TRBV6-1	TRBJ2-7	TRBD2	-	CASSWGTSGYEQYF	TGTGCCAGCAGCTGGGGGACTAGCGGCTACGAGCAGTACTTC
TRBV4-1	TRBJ1-1	-	once	CAGSQSPGMNTEAFF	TGCGCCGGCAGCCAATCCCCAGGCATGAACACTGAAGCTTTCTTT
TRBV7-8	TRBJ2-7	TRBD2	-	CASSGRLAEGRERYF	TGTGCCAGCAGCGGTCGACTAGCGGAAGGTAGGGAGCGGTACTTC
TRBV7-9	TRBJ2-5	TRBD2	-	CASSPAGLAGGETQYF	TGTGCCAGCAGCCCAGCGGGACTAGCGGGAGGAGAGACCCAGTACTTC
TRBV20-1	TRBJ2-1	-	-	CSATLLEQFF	TGCAGTGCTACGCTTCTAGAGCAGTTCTTC
TRBV5-5	TRBJ2-1	-	-	CASSFTSPTRVYNEQFF	TGTGCCAGCAGCTTCACTTCCCCCACGAGGGTCTACAATGAGCAGTTCTTC
TRBV27	TRBJ2-7	-	-	CASSPPSYEQYF	TGTGCCAGCAGTCCCCCGTCCTACGAGCAGTACTTC
TRBV11-2	TRBJ2-2	-	-	CASSPQGAGELFF	TGTGCCAGCAGCCCACAAGGGGCCGGGGAGCTGTTTTTT
TRBV5-1	TRBJ2-7	TRBD1	-	CASSLQGGSYEQYF	TGCGCCAGCAGCTTACAGGGGGGCTCCTACGAGCAGTACTTC
TRBV25-1	TRBJ2-1	TRBD2	-	CASSGSIGLANNEQFF	TGTGCCAGCAGTGGATCAATCGGACTAGCGAACAATGAGCAGTTCTTC
TRBV19	TRBJ2-5	TRBD2	-	CASSSRTSAPGTQYF	TGTGCCAGTAGTTCAAGGACTAGCGCCCCGGGGACCCAGTACTTC
TRBV11-3	TRBJ2-1	TRBD2	few	CASSLGGVAGKHNEQFF	TGTGCCAGCAGCTTAGGGGGGGTAGCGGGGAAACACAATGAGCAGTTCTTC
TRBV7-3	TRBJ2-3	TRBD2	-	CASSPGTSGRVDTQYF	TGTGCCAGCAGCCCCGGGACTAGCGGGAGAGTAGATACGCAGTATTTT
TRBV7-2	TRBJ2-2	-	-	CASSLGRDTGELFF	TGTGCCAGCAGCTTAGGGCGGGACACCGGGGAGCTGTTTTTT
TRBV30	TRBJ2-7	-	-	CAWSVVGAYEQYF	TGTGCCTGGAGTGTAGTTGGGGCTTACGAGCAGTACTTC
TRBV4-1	TRBJ1-1	-	-	CASIQDQRPQSNTEAFF	TGCGCCAGCATCCAAGATCAGAGGCCTCAGTCGAACACTGAAGCTTTCTTT
TRBV7-2	TRBJ2-1	TRBD2	-	CASSTRLAGDLWQFF	TGTGCCAGCAGCACAAGACTAGCGGGAGATCTATGGCAGTTCTTC
TRBV4-1	TRBJ2-7	-	-	CASSQGSSYEQYF	TGCGCCAGCAGCCAGGGGAGCTCCTACGAGCAGTACTTC
TRBV19	TRBJ2-1	-	-	CASSIDAGPRGNEQFF	TGTGCCAGTAGTATAGATGCCGGACCACGGGGCAATGAGCAGTTCTTC
TRBV7-6	TRBJ2-5	TRBD2	-	CASSVSLAANQETQYF	TGTGCCAGCAGCGTCTCACTAGCGGCGAATCAAGAGACCCAGTACTTC
TRBV28	TRBJ2-7	TRBD2	few	CASRRTSLYEQYF	TGTGCCAGCAGACGGACTAGTCTCTACGAGCAGTACTTC
TRBV7-8	TRBJ1-3	TRBD1	-	CASSLRTGGGNTIYF	TGTGCCAGCAGCCTCCGGACAGGGGGAGGAAACACCATATATTTT
TRBV10-1	TRBJ2-5	TRBD2	-	CASRKNSSGRAEQYF	TGCGCCAGCAGAAAAAATTCTAGCGGGAGGGCGGAGCAGTACTTC
TRBV27	TRBJ1-2	TRBD1	-	CASSLQGARGYTF	TGTGCCAGCAGTTTACAGGGGGCGCGAGGCTACACCTTC
TRBV19	TRBJ2-2	-	-	CASTQGRNTGELFF	TGTGCCAGTACCCAGGGGCGAAACACCGGGGAGCTGTTTTTT
TRBV28	TRBJ1-2	-	-	CASSQGYYGYTF	TGTGCCAGCAGCCAGGGGTACTATGGCTACACCTTC
TRBV2	TRBJ1-2	TRBD1	-	CASSEGVDRGFGGYGYTF	TGTGCCAGCAGTGAAGGAGTGGACAGGGGCTTCGGGGGCTATGGCTACACCTTC
TRBV6-1	TRBJ1-1	-	-	CASSHMNTEAFF	TGTGCCAGCAGTCACATGAACACTGAAGCTTTCTTT
TRBV28	TRBJ2-7	TRBD1	-	CASSSLDRESYEQYF	TGTGCCAGCAGTTCCTTGGACAGGGAGTCCTACGAGCAGTACTTC
TRBV19	TRBJ1-5	TRBD1	-	CASSTRRDRGTVNNQPQHF	TGTGCCAGTAGTACACGCCGGGACAGGGGTACGGTTAACAATCAGCCCCAGCATTTT
TRBV30	TRBJ1-3	TRBD1	-	CAWSQGVSGNTIYF	TGTGCCTGGAGTCAGGGGGTCTCGGGAAACACCATATATTTT
TRBV5-1	TRBJ2-7	-	-	CASSSLSFVDEQYF	TGCGCCAGCAGCTCCCTAAGCTTCGTCGACGAGCAGTACTTC
TRBV19	TRBJ1-5	TRBD1	-	CASSQTGSNQPQHF	TGTGCCAGTAGCCAGACAGGGAGCAATCAGCCCCAGCATTTT
TRBV2	TRBJ2-7	-	-	CASSEAGVLSSYEQYF	TGTGCCAGCAGTGAAGCGGGCGTCCTTAGCTCCTACGAGCAGTACTTC
TRBV10-3	TRBJ2-2	-	-	CAISDPRVGELFF	TGTGCCATCAGTGACCCCAGGGTCGGGGAGCTGTTTTTT
TRBV4-2	TRBJ2-2	-	-	CASSQVTTGELFF	TGTGCCAGCAGCCAAGTTACTACCGGGGAGCTGTTTTTT
TRBV28	TRBJ2-7	TRBD1	-	CASSDPGRGFSYEQYF	TGTGCCAGCAGTGATCCTGGCAGGGGGTTCTCCTACGAGCAGTACTTC
TRBV7-3	TRBJ2-1	TRBD2	-	CASSLEGGLATEQFF	TGTGCCAGCAGCCTGGAGGGCGGACTAGCGACTGAGCAGTTCTTC
TRBV7-9	TRBJ2-7	TRBD2	-	CASSLVGPGGGEQYF	TGTGCCAGCAGCTTAGTAGGGCCGGGGGGTGGCGAGCAGTACTTC